This T cell receptor beta chain came from a study of TIL therapy for anti-PD-1-resistant metastatic lung cancer. Study-wide findings and caveats: Compared with baseline intratumoral T cells, expanded TIL cultures were more clonal and less diverse (approximately 6% vs 31%).

The CDR3 is 16 amino acids. With 3 bases clipped from V and 6 bases from J, the junction kept 7 bases outside the gene matches. The germline gives CDR1 WNHNN, CDR2 SYGVQD (reference sequence). The time point denotes: pre-treatment sample, taken before nivolumab and TIL therapy. The tumor samples were excised metastases, mostly pleural nodules or supraclavicular lymph nodes. Tumors were harvested before any PD-1/PD-L1 blockade. This was the immunoSEQ v3 assay. Sequencing depth was 1.9 million or so read pairs for survey level, roughly 4.5-6 million for deep. Sequencing was performed with immunoSEQ multiplex PCR; in TCRdb, only in-frame clones are kept and a portion is missing. The sample includes about 95,000 clones, roughly 65% of them seen just once. This clone has a count of ten or more. No antigen is known for it.

The TCR comes from a person aged 25 to 85 with non-small cell lung cancer. The chain has TRBV10-1 and TRBJ2-2, with 10 bases identical to TRBD1. The sample in question was tumor tissue, obtained at baseline. The CDR3 sequence is CASSELGQGVPGELFF. The CDR3 DNA is TGCGCCAGCAGTGAACTCGGACAGGGGGTCCCCGGGGAGCTGTTTTTT.